A selection of T cell receptor beta chains follows, all from one sample in a study of post-analysis software for immune sequencing data. One entry per CDR3 protein, called by TCRdb with MiXCR from the PCR reads. The table has about 430,000 distinct CDR3 sequences, approximately 39% seen once. The sample was blood. The receptors derive from a girl between 2 and 10 years old with multiple sclerosis. The CDR3 runs from the conserved cysteine through the conserved F or W. The D gene is left open where the match is weak. The size entry is marked missing in some rows and otherwise reads once, few, many or a size class.

V	size	J	D	DNA	CDR3
TRBV20-1	.	TRBJ2-7	.	TGCAGTGCTGGAGGGACTTCGTTTCCCTACGAGCAGTACTTC	CSAGGTSFPYEQYF
TRBV9	.	TRBJ2-2	.	TGTGCCAGCAGCGTAGACAGTACGAACACCGGGGAGCTGTTTTTT	CASSVDSTNTGELFF
TRBV5-4	many	TRBJ2-7	TRBD1	TGTGCCCTAAACACCGTGGGCAGGGGGCTGTACGAGCAGTACTTC	CALNTVGRGLYEQYF
TRBV15	many	TRBJ2-3	TRBD1	TGTGCCACTAGGACAGGGAGCACAGATACGCAGTATTTT	CATRTGSTDTQYF
TRBV14	few	TRBJ1-2	TRBD1	TGTGCCAGCAGCCAAGCGGGGACAGGGAACTATGGCTACACCTTC	CASSQAGTGNYGYTF
TRBV30	.	TRBJ1-1	TRBD1	TGTGCCTGGAGTGTCCAGGGGGCCTCTGAAGCTTTCTTT	CAWSVQGASEAFF
TRBV6-5	.	TRBJ2-5	.	TGTGCCAGCAGCTTCGGACTAGGGGGTTTGGAGACCCAGTACTTC	CASSFGLGGLETQYF
TRBV7-6	few	TRBJ2-1	TRBD2	TGTGCCAGCAGCCGCGGACTAGCGGGGGACAATGAGCAGTTCTTC	CASSRGLAGDNEQFF
TRBV4-2	.	TRBJ2-7	TRBD2	TGTGCCAGCAGCCAAGATGGGACTAGGCCCTACGAGCAGTACTTC	CASSQDGTRPYEQYF
TRBV7-3	.	TRBJ2-3	TRBD2	TGTGCCAGCAGCCGGCGGGGCGGGGGTACGACAGATACGCAGTATTTT	CASSRRGGGTTDTQYF
TRBV12-3/TRBV12-4	few	TRBJ1-2	TRBD1	TGTGCCAGCAGTCTTACCTCGGGACAGCTCTATGGCTACACCTTC	CASSLTSGQLYGYTF
TRBV11-2	.	TRBJ2-7	.	TGTGCCAGCAGCAACAGGGCTTTATACCCCTACGAGCAGTACTTC	CASSNRALYPYEQYF
TRBV5-6	.	TRBJ2-1	TRBD2	TGTGCCAGCAGCCCTGGACTAGACCGCCCATACAATGAGCAGTTCTTC	CASSPGLDRPYNEQFF
TRBV4-3	few	TRBJ2-3	.	TGCGCCAGCAGCCCCGACGGACAAAGGGCGGGAGATACGCAGTATTTT	CASSPDGQRAGDTQYF
TRBV7-9	few	TRBJ1-6	.	TGTGTCAGCAGCCTGGGGGATTCACCCCTCCACTTT	CVSSLGDSPLHF
TRBV7-8	few	TRBJ2-1	TRBD2	TGTGCCAGCAGCTTTACTAGCGGGTTCTACAATGAGCAGTTCTTC	CASSFTSGFYNEQFF
TRBV5-1	few	TRBJ2-7	.	TGCGCCAGCAGCTTTTCCTTCGGGCTCTACGAGCAGTACTTC	CASSFSFGLYEQYF
TRBV6-2/TRBV6-3	.	TRBJ2-1	.	TGTGCCAGCGAATGGAGGGGCAGTACGAGAAATGAGCAGTTCTTC	CASEWRGSTRNEQFF
TRBV6-5	.	TRBJ2-7	.	TGTGCCAGCAGTTCTTCAGGGGCCGAGCAGTACTTC	CASSSSGAEQYF
TRBV4-2	.	TRBJ2-1	TRBD1	TGTGCCAGCAGCCTCGTCCGGGACAGTTACAATGAGCAGTTCTTC	CASSLVRDSYNEQFF
TRBV20-1	.	TRBJ1-2	TRBD1	TGCAGTGCTACAAATGACAGGGGGCCCGGCTACACCTTC	CSATNDRGPGYTF
TRBV6-5	.	TRBJ1-5	.	TGTGCCAGCAGTTACTCGGACAGAGGTTGGCCCCAGCATTTT	CASSYSDRGWPQHF
TRBV18	.	TRBJ1-5	.	TGTGCCAGCTCACCAACCCAGGTTTGGAGCAATCAGCCCCAGCATTTT	CASSPTQVWSNQPQHF
TRBV20-1	.	TRBJ2-7	TRBD2	TGCAGTACATTGCGGGAGGGCCCCCGGTACTTC	CSTLREGPRYF
TRBV20-1	.	TRBJ1-2	.	TGCAGTGCAACCCCCGACAGGCTAACTAACTATGGCTACACCTTC	CSATPDRLTNYGYTF
TRBV12-3/TRBV12-4	.	TRBJ2-7	TRBD1	TGTGCCAGCACAGGACAGGCAACCTACGAGCAGTACTTC	CASTGQATYEQYF
TRBV6-2/TRBV6-3	.	TRBJ1-4	.	TGTGCCAGCAGAGATCCCGGGACAAGTGAAAAACTGTTTTTT	CASRDPGTSEKLFF
TRBV28	.	TRBJ2-7	.	TGTGCCACCTTAGCGGACTATCGCTACGAGCAGTACTTC	CATLADYRYEQYF
TRBV19	.	TRBJ2-7	.	TGTGCCAGTAGCCGGAGCTGGGGCTCAGTCTACGAGCAGTACTTC	CASSRSWGSVYEQYF
TRBV7-9	many	TRBJ2-1	TRBD2	TGTGCCAGCAGCCCGGGCCGACTAGCGGGAGGTAGGAATGAGCAGTTCTTC	CASSPGRLAGGRNEQFF
TRBV29-1	.	TRBJ1-2	.	TGCAGCGTTGAAGGCTCGGACGGGGACTATGGCTACACCTTC	CSVEGSDGDYGYTF
TRBV4-1	few	TRBJ2-7	TRBD2	TGCGCCAGCAGCCAGGCAATACTAGCGGGAAACTACGAGCAGTACTTC	CASSQAILAGNYEQYF
TRBV7-9	once	TRBJ2-1	.	TGTGCCAGCAGCAAGGACAGCCGGAAATACAATGAGCAGTTCTTC	CASSKDSRKYNEQFF
TRBV24-1	few	TRBJ2-1	TRBD2	TGTGCCACCAGTGGGGGGGGAGCTGCGATTGGCCGCAATGAGCAGTTCTTC	CATSGGGAAIGRNEQFF
TRBV29-1	.	TRBJ2-5	.	TGCAGCGTTGATGGACTACAAGAGACCCAGTACTTC	CSVDGLQETQYF
TRBV20-1	.	TRBJ2-7	TRBD1	TGCAGTGCTAGAGACCTCACAGGGGAACGCTTCTACGAGCAGTACTTC	CSARDLTGERFYEQYF
TRBV20-1	.	TRBJ1-1	.	TGCAGTGCTAGAATTGGAGCCCCGGAGGGGACTGAAGCTTTCTTT	CSARIGAPEGTEAFF
TRBV4-1	few	TRBJ2-1	.	TGCGCCAGCACTAGCCCGCCCGCTACCAATGAGCAGTTCTTC	CASTSPPATNEQFF
TRBV6-1	.	TRBJ2-7	TRBD2	TGTGCCAGCAGTGAAGGGATTTCCCTAGCGGGCTCCTACGAGCAGTACTTC	CASSEGISLAGSYEQYF
TRBV27	few	TRBJ2-7	.	TGTGCCAGCAGTTTTCGTAGGGGGGCGAGCGAGCAGTACTTC	CASSFRRGASEQYF
TRBV29-1	.	TRBJ2-1	.	TGCAGCGCCCTCCCCTGGCAAGGCAATGAGCAGTTCTTC	CSALPWQGNEQFF
TRBV7-2	.	TRBJ2-1	TRBD1	TGTGCCAGCAGCTTACCGTGGGAACAGGGGGCTTACAATGAGCAGTTCTTC	CASSLPWEQGAYNEQFF
TRBV20-1	.	TRBJ1-2	.	TGCAGTGCTAGGGTGCTTCGCAACTATGGCTACACCTTC	CSARVLRNYGYTF
TRBV9	few	TRBJ2-5	TRBD2	TGTGCCAGCAGCGTAGTGGGGACTAGCGGAAGAGAGACCCAGTACTTC	CASSVVGTSGRETQYF
TRBV6-2/TRBV6-3	.	TRBJ2-5	.	TGTGCCAGCAGTGGACAGAGTCACCAAGAGACCCAGTACTTC	CASSGQSHQETQYF
TRBV5-1	.	TRBJ2-4	.	TGCGCCAGCAGCTTGGAAGGGGTGGAGAACATTCAGTACTTC	CASSLEGVENIQYF
TRBV12-3/TRBV12-4	.	TRBJ1-5	TRBD1	TGTGCCAGCAGTTTCGCCCCCGGTCCTTTACAGGGGGATGTCGGCAGCAATCAGCCCCAGCATTTT	CASSFAPGPLQGDVGSNQPQHF
TRBV6-6	few	TRBJ2-7	.	TGTGCCAGCAGCATTGGATCCTCCTACGAGCAGTACTTC	CASSIGSSYEQYF
TRBV7-6	.	TRBJ1-1	TRBD1	TGTGCCAGCAGCTTCGGGACAGGGGGTTCTGAAGCTTTCTTT	CASSFGTGGSEAFF
TRBV28	few	TRBJ2-1	TRBD2	TGTGCCAGCAGGGAGCCGGGACTAGCGGGAGATGAGCAGTTCTTC	CASREPGLAGDEQFF
TRBV21-1	.	TRBJ1-2	.	TGTGCCAGCAGGAAAGGGACAGGACAGCGGGTGGACGCGGGCCCCAACTATGGCTACACCTTC	CASRKGTGQRVDAGPNYGYTF
TRBV27	many	TRBJ2-7	.	TGTGCCAGCAGTTCGTCCGCAGAGGGAAGCTCCTACGAGCAGTACTTC	CASSSSAEGSSYEQYF
TRBV29-1	.	TRBJ1-2	.	TGCAGCGCCGAAGGACAGACCTATGGCTACACCTTC	CSAEGQTYGYTF
TRBV6-2/TRBV6-3	.	TRBJ2-1	TRBD2	TGTGCCAGCAGCATTCTAGCGGCGGTTTACAATGAGCAGTTCTTC	CASSILAAVYNEQFF
TRBV3-1	.	TRBJ2-1	.	TGTGCCAGCAGCCAAGGCACCGTCGGTTCTCCGGAGCAGTTCTTC	CASSQGTVGSPEQFF
TRBV7-9	.	TRBJ2-7	TRBD1	TGTGCCAGCAGCTCCGCGGGACAGGGCGTGGTACTGGACTACGAGCAGTACTTC	CASSSAGQGVVLDYEQYF
TRBV7-6	.	TRBJ2-7	.	TGTGCCAGCAGCTCAGCGCTGTCCTACGAGCAGTACTTC	CASSSALSYEQYF